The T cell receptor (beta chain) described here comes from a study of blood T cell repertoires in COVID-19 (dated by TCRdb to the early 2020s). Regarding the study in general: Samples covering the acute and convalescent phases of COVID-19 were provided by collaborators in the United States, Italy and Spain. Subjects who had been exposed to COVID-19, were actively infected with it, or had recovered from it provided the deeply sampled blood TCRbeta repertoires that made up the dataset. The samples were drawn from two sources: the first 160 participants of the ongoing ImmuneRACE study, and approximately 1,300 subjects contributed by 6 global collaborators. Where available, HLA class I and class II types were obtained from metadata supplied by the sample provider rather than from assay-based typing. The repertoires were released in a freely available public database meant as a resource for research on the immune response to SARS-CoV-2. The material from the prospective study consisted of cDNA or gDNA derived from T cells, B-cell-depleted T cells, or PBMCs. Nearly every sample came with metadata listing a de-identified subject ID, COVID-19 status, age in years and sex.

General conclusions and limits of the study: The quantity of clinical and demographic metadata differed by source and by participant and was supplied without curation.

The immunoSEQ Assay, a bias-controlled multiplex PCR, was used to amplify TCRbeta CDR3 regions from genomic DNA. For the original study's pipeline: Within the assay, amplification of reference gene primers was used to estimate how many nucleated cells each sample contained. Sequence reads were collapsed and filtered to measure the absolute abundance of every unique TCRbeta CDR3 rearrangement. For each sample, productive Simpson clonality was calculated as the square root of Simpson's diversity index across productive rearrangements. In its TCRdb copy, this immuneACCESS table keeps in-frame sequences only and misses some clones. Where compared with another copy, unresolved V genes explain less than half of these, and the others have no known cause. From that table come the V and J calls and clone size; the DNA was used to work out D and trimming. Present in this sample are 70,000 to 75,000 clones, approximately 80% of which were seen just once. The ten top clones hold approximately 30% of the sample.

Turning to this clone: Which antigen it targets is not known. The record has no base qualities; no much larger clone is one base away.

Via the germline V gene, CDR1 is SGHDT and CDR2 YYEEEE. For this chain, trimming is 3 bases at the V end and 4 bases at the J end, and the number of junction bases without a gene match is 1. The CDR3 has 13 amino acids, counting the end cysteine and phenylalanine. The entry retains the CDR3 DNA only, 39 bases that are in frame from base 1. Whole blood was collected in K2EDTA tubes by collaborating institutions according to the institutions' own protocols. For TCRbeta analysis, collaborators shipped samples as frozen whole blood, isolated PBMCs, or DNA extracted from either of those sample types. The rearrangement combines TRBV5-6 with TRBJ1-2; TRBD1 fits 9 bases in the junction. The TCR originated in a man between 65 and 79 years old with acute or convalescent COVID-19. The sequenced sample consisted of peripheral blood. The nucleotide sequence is TGTGCCAGCAGCTCGGGACAGGGCTATGGCTACACCTTC. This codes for CASSSGQGYGYTF.